This T cell receptor (beta chain) originates from a study of T-cell memory formation after mild COVID-19. Study-level background: Among the donors, TCR clusters were largely specific to each donor.

Comments on this clonotype: Its antigen is not known.

Each CDR3 protein gets one entry after TCRdb re-called the 5' RACE reads with MiXCR. The sample shows about 470,000 distinct CDR3 sequences, 15% to 20% of them seen only once. Trimming took off 2 bases at V and 6 bases at J, with 13 bases between the two ends. The CDR3 runs 14 residues. Looked up from germline, CDR1 is KGHSH and CDR2 is LQKENI. Findings and caveats of the study: Clones shrinking from day 15 to 85 showed even CD4/CD8 mixes; later expanders tilted CD4+. Some clones that responded turned up in pre-infection memory, which suggests that cross-reactive memory joined in. Researchers report contracting CD4+ clones mostly in CM and EM, with CD8+ clones in EMRA.

The sequencing input was PBMCs or a T cell subset sorted from them (not recorded which). The sequence derives from an adult woman who had mild COVID-19 (a few samples of this study predate the infection). Cell type and time point are not known. The rearrangement links TRBV18 to TRBJ1-1; D gene ambiguous. Written as DNA, the CDR3 is TGTGCCAGCTCACCAGAGTACGGGGAGCCTGAAGCTTTCTTT. This gives the protein CASSPEYGEPEAFF.